Below, 20 T cell receptor beta chains from the same sample are listed, as sequenced in a study of blood T cell repertoires in COVID-19. The data were produced by immunoSEQ multiplex PCR, yet TCRdb's version contains in-frame clones alone and is incomplete. This repertoire shows about 260,000 clones, 86% found once; its top ten account for approximately 8.2%. The sample was peripheral blood. All receptors derive from a man in his forties with active or convalescent COVID-19.

CDR3 bases: TGTGCCAGCAGCTTACCCGATAGGCAGGAGGACACTGAAGCTTTCTTT. Translated: CASSLPDRQEDTEAFF. This chain links TRBV7-8 with TRBJ1-1; D is unclear. V lost 2 bases and J 3 bases, leaving 16 bases between the germline ends. The length of the CDR3 is 16 residues. Germline CDR1 SGHVS, CDR2 FQNEAQ.

This chain uses TRBV11-2 with TRBJ2-2; D unclear. Trimming shortened V by 8 bases and J by 0 bases, and 13 bases separated the two germline ends. CDR3 length: 15 amino acids. Germline CDR1 reads SGHAT; CDR2 reads FQNNGV. CDR3 nucleotide sequence: TGTGCCAGCTCCCTCCTCGGAGCGAACACCGGGGAGCTGTTTTTT. It translates to CASSLLGANTGELFF. The full variable domain, with the rest looked up from reference TRBV11-2 and TRBJ2-2, is EAGVAQSPRYKIIEKRQSVAFWCNPISGHATLYWYQQILGQGPKLLIQFQNNGVVDDSQLPKDRFSAERLKGVDSTLKIQPAKLEDSAVYLCASSLLGANTGELFFGEGSRLTVL.

V usage is TRBV11-2 and J usage is TRBJ2-2; D possibly corresponds to TRBD1 (5 bases). The CDR3 length is 14 residues. V lost 0 bases, J lost 6 bases, and 8 bases lay in between. In germline, CDR1 is SGHAT, CDR2 FQNNGV. The CDR3 region is CASSLDRGSGELFF. In DNA, the CDR3 is TGTGCCAGCAGCTTAGATAGGGGTTCCGGGGAGCTGTTTTTT.

The rearrangement links TRBV11-3 to TRBJ1-6; tentative D call: TRBD1 (5 bases). V lost 6 bases to trimming and J lost 5 bases, with 11 bases between them. This CDR3 region has 14 residues. The germline CDR1 and CDR2 sequences are SGHNT and YENEEA. The DNA for the CDR3 is TGTGCCAGCAGGGGGGGGAGTGATAATTCACCCCTCCACTTT. It encodes CASRGGSDNSPLHF.

The rearrangement joins TRBV18 to TRBJ1-4; D may be TRBD1 (5 bases). Trimming pared 0 bases from V and 10 bases from J, leaving 9 bases between. The CDR3 has 13 residues. Germline V CDR1 and CDR2: KGHSH, LQKENI. The CDR3 DNA is TGTGCCAGCTCACCACCTGCCAGGGCAAAACTGTTTTTT. As protein: CASSPPARAKLFF. The full variable domain, with the rest looked up from reference TRBV18 and TRBJ1-4, is NAGVMQNPRHLVRRRGQEARLRCSPMKGHSHVYWYRQLPEEGLKFMVYLQKENIIDESGMPKERFSAEFPKEGPSILRIQQVVRGDSAAYFCASSPPARAKLFFGSGTQLSVL.

The chain employs TRBV7-2 and TRBJ1-6; 12 positions match TRBD1. The CDR3 has 15 residues. V trimming: 4 bases; J trimming: 10 bases; junction bases outside the gene matches: 5. Looked up from germline, CDR1 is SGHTA and CDR2 is FQGNSA. This CDR3 reads CASSSRDRGQSPLHF. DNA of the CDR3: TGTGCCAGCAGCTCTCGGGACAGGGGGCAATCACCCCTCCACTTT.

This chain joins TRBV10-1 and TRBJ2-1, with 9 nucleotides matching TRBD2. V shed 2 bases, J shed 8 bases, and the junction held 10 bases outside the gene matches. CDR1 is WNHNN and CDR2 is SYGVQD in the germline V gene (reference sequence). The CDR3 extends over 16 amino acids. The CDR3 region has the DNA TGCGCCAGCAGTGAGAGGGTGCTAGCGGGAAGGGATGAGCAGTTCTTC. This codes for CASSERVLAGRDEQFF.

The rearrangement uses TRBV11-3 and TRBJ2-7; the match to TRBD2 covers 16 bases. The germline V gene has CDR1 SGHNT and CDR2 YENEEA. CDR3 size: 16 residues. V trimming: 6 bases; J trimming: 5 bases; junction bases outside the gene matches: 7. In DNA, the CDR3 is TGTGCCAGCAGACCGGGACTAGCGGGAGGGCCCCACGAGCAGTACTTC. This gives the protein CASRPGLAGGPHEQYF.

The V call is TRBV9, the J call TRBJ1-2; 9 bases are shared with TRBD1. The V segment lost 3 bases and the J segment 6 bases; nucleotides outside the gene matches: 12. Germline CDR1 is SGDLS and CDR2 is YYNGEE. The CDR3 has 16 amino acids. The CDR3 DNA follows: TGTGCCAGCAGCGCGGGCAGGACAGGGGCTCCAAATGGCTACACCTTC. This gives the protein CASSAGRTGAPNGYTF.

This chain links TRBV3-1 (or the pseudogene TRBV3-2) with TRBJ1-1; D gene uncertain. V was pared by 6 bases and J by 5 bases, with 10 bases between. The CDR3 is 12 amino acids. Germline V gives CDR1 LGHDT, CDR2 YNNKEL (reference sequence). As DNA, the CDR3 is TGTGCCAGCAGGGATGGGAGAACTGAAGCTTTCTTT. It is translated as CASRDGRTEAFF.

The CDR3 DNA is TGCGCCAGCAGCCAAGGAGGGACAGACAATCAGCCCCAGCATTTT. Translation: CASSQGGTDNQPQHF. The chain combines TRBV5-1 with TRBJ1-5, with 7 bases fitting TRBD1. The germline V gene encodes CDR1 SGHRS and CDR2 YFSETQ. The V and J ends lost 4 bases and 3 bases, in that order; junction bases with no gene match: 7. The length of the CDR3 is 15 residues.

This clone was observed a handful of times. The chain uses TRBV19 and TRBJ1-6; no clear D gene. Deletions cut 3 bases from V and 3 bases from J, with 15 bases between. Germline assignment: CDR1 LNHDA and CDR2 SQIVND (reference sequence). The CDR3 contains 17 residues. Here the CDR3 DNA reads TGTGCCAGTAGTATCCCCGGGAGGGAGAACTATAATTCACCCCTCCACTTT. This codes for CASSIPGRENYNSPLHF.

The genes are TRBV28 and TRBJ2-1, with no clear D. V was cut by 8 bases and J by 7 bases, with 15 bases left in between. Germline CDR1 MDHEN, CDR2 SYDVKM. This CDR3 contains 13 residues. In DNA form, the CDR3 reads TGTGCCAGCGCCTCCCCAAGCAATAATGAGCAGTTCTTC. Its protein is CASASPSNNEQFF. The full variable domain, completed using reference TRBV28 and TRBJ2-1, is DVKVTQSSRYLVKRTGEKVFLECVQDMDHENMFWYRQDPGLGLRLIYFSYDVKMKEKGDIPEGYSVSREKKERFSLILESASTNQTSMYLCASASPSNNEQFFGPGTRLTVL.

V and J are TRBV28 and TRBJ2-4, with 9 positions matching TRBD1. Germline V gene lookup returns CDR1 MDHEN and CDR2 SYDVKM. The V segment lost 1 base and the J segment 14 bases; nucleotides outside the gene matches: 9. This CDR3 has 14 residues. The CDR3 sequence: CASSLSVGWDREYF. The CDR3, as DNA: TGTGCCAGCAGTTTATCGGTCGGCTGGGACAGGGAGTACTTC.

The chain combines TRBV6-5 with TRBJ2-7, with D perhaps matching TRBD2 (5 bases). The germline V gene has CDR1 MNHEY and CDR2 SVGAGI. V was shortened by 7 bases and J by 4 bases, with 17 bases between the two germline ends. The CDR3 loop spans 14 amino acids. The CDR3 sequence: CASTHGREGYEQYF. For the CDR3, the DNA is TGTGCCAGCACCCACGGCCGGGAAGGATACGAGCAGTACTTC.

The chain joins TRBV14 to TRBJ1-1, with 10 bases fitting TRBD1. With 3 bases clipped from V and 5 bases from J, the junction kept 9 bases outside the gene matches. Germline CDR1 is SGHDN and CDR2 is FVKESK. The CDR3 loop spans 16 amino acids. This CDR3 reads CASSHSIRDRGTEAFF. DNA for the CDR3: TGTGCCAGCAGCCATTCAATCCGGGACAGGGGAACTGAAGCTTTCTTT.

The rearrangement joins TRBV19 to TRBJ1-1, with D unclear. The CDR3 has 14 amino acids. Germline V gene sequence: CDR1 LNHDA, CDR2 SQIVND (reference sequence). The V gene lost 5 bases and the J gene lost 5 bases, with 15 bases spanning the gap. CDR3 in DNA: TGTGCCAGTAGTCCCGTAGAGAGGTCAACTGAAGCTTTCTTT. This encodes CASSPVERSTEAFF. Filled out from reference TRBV19 and TRBJ1-1, the complete variable domain reads DGGITQSPKYLFRKEGQNVTLSCEQNLNHDAMYWYRQDPGQGLRLIYYSQIVNDFQKGDIAEGYSVSREKKESFPLTVTSAQKNPTAFYLCASSPVERSTEAFFGQGTRLTVV.

This chain uses TRBV11-2 with TRBJ2-1, with D hard to call. This CDR3 has 17 amino acids. Germline CDR1 SGHAT, CDR2 FQNNGV. The ends were cut back, 2 bases at V and 3 bases at J, with 17 bases in the middle. CDR3 sequence (DNA): TGTGCCAGCAGCTTATTACCGGTGTCTATTGTCTACAATGAGCAGTTCTTC. Its translation is CASSLLPVSIVYNEQFF. The complete variable domain, with remaining parts taken from reference TRBV11-2 and TRBJ2-1, reads EAGVAQSPRYKIIEKRQSVAFWCNPISGHATLYWYQQILGQGPKLLIQFQNNGVVDDSQLPKDRFSAERLKGVDSTLKIQPAKLEDSAVYLCASSLLPVSIVYNEQFFGPGTRLTVL.

The J gene is TRBJ2-3, the V gene TRBV2, with 7 bases identical to TRBD2. The V and J ends lost 4 bases and 1 base, in that order; junction bases with no gene match: 5. Germline lookup yields CDR1 SNHLY and CDR2 FYNNEI. This CDR3 region has 15 residues. The CDR3 reads CASSVGGGGTDTQYF. Here the CDR3 DNA reads TGTGCCAGCAGTGTTGGCGGGGGAGGCACAGATACGCAGTATTTT.

The chain joins TRBV19 to TRBJ1-2; 11 nucleotides line up with TRBD1. CDR3 size: 13 residues. CDR1 and CDR2 from the germline V gene are LNHDA and SQIVND (reference sequence). J was trimmed by 5 bases and V by 8 bases; bases with no gene match: 4. CDR3 loop: CASGGQGVYGYTF. The CDR3 DNA reads TGTGCCAGTGGGGGACAGGGGGTATATGGCTACACCTTC.